This T cell receptor (beta chain) is from a study of T cells in Graves' hyperthyroidism and ophthalmopathy. Notes on the study in general: Most clonotypes expanded in thyroid above 0.001 were likewise present in blood. It was a median around seven months before onset that the model predicted ophthalmopathy.

The table lists this clonotype with a few counts. The antigen remains unidentified. RNA transcripts provided the source from which TCR beta CDR3 regions were amplified. Using the HTBI primer set, a first-round RT-PCR was run on the TCR CDR3. TCRdb redid the calling of the multiplex PCR reads with MiXCR, one entry per CDR3 protein. Here the sample spans about 700,000 distinct CDR3 sequences, about 45% being singletons. Per the germline V gene, CDR1 is DFQATT and CDR2 is SNEGSKA (reference sequence). This CDR3 comprises 16 residues. Trimming cost V 3 bases and J 4 bases; bases outside gene matches: 8. This rearrangement joins TRBV20-1 to TRBJ2-5; the match to TRBD2 covers 13 bases. The clonotype comes from an adult man with Graves' disease, either hyperthyroidism or ophthalmopathy (not recorded which). Sequenced sample: peripheral blood or thyroid tissue (not recorded which). The CDR3 spells CSAREGLAGRLETQYF. The CDR3 nucleotides read TGCAGTGCTAGGGAGGGACTAGCGGGAAGACTAGAGACCCAGTACTTC.